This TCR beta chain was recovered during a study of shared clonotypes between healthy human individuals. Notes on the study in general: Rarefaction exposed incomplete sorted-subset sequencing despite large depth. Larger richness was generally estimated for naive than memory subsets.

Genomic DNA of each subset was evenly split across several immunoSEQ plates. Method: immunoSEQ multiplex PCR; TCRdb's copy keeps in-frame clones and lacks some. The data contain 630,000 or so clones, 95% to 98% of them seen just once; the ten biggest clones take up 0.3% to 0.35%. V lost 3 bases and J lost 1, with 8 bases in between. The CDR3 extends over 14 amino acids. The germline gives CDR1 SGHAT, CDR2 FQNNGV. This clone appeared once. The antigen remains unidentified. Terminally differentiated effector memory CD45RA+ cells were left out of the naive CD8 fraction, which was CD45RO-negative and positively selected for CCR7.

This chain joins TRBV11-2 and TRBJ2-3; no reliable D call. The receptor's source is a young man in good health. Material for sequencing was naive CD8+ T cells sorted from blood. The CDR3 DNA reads TGTGCCAGCAGCTTTGGGTTCGGCACAGATACGCAGTATTTT. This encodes CASSFGFGTDTQYF.